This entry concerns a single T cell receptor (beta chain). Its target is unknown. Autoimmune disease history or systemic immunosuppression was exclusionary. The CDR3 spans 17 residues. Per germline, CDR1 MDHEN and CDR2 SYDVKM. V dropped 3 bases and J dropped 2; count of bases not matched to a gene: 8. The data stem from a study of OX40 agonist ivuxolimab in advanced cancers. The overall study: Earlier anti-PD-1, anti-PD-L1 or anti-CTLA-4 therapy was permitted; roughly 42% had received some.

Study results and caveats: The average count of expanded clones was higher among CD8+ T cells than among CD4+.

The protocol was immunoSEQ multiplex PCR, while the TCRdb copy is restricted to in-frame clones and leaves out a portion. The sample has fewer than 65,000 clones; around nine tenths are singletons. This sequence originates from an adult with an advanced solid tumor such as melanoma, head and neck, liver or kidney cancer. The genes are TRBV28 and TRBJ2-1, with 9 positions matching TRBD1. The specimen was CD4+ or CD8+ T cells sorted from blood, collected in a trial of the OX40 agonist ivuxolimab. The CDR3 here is CASSLGQGPWTYNEQFF. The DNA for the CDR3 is TGTGCCAGCAGTTTGGGACAGGGACCGTGGACCTACAATGAGCAGTTCTTC.